This is a list of T cell receptor beta chains from one sample in a study of cytomegalovirus exposure and HLA in healthy donors. TCRdb keeps only in-frame clones here, not all; method: immunoSEQ multiplex PCR. The sample holds 100,000 to 150,000 clones, 81% seen once. Source material: PBMCs. The receptor set was obtained from a man younger than 35 in good health and CMV-seronegative. The CDR3 runs from the conserved cysteine through the conserved F or W. A D gene is named only where the DNA matches it firmly.

.	TRBJ1-5	TRBV6-1	CASSEYPSGQPQHF	TGTGCCAGCAGTGAATATCCGTCTGGCCAGCCCCAGCATTTT
.	TRBJ1-4	TRBV5-1	CASSDSGEKLFF	TGCGCCAGCAGCGATTCAGGTGAAAAACTGTTTTTT
.	TRBJ1-5	TRBV6-6	CASSSGASNQPQHF	TGTGCCAGCAGTTCAGGGGCTAGCAATCAGCCCCAGCATTTT
.	TRBJ2-7	TRBV11-3	CASSLGGPLYEQYF	TGTGCCAGCAGCTTAGGGGGGCCCCTCTACGAGCAGTACTTC
.	TRBJ2-2	TRBV7-7	CASSPNPGPNTGELFF	TGTGCTAGCAGCCCGAACCCGGGTCCGAACACCGGGGAGCTGTTTTTT
TRBD1	TRBJ1-2	TRBV28	CASRRISQGAGYTF	TGTGCCAGCAGGCGAATATCCCAGGGGGCTGGCTACACCTTC
TRBD2	TRBJ2-3	TRBV11-3	CASSTRTSGNTDTQYF	TGTGCCAGCAGCACCAGGACTAGCGGGAACACAGATACGCAGTATTTT
.	TRBJ2-7	TRBV28	CASSLRHYEQYF	TGTGCCAGCAGTTTAAGACACTACGAGCAGTACTTC
TRBD2	TRBJ2-1	TRBV29-1	CSVPLAGDNNEQFF	TGCAGCGTTCCACTAGCGGGGGATAACAATGAGCAGTTCTTC
.	TRBJ2-6	TRBV28	CASSLSRGSGANVLTF	TGTGCCAGCAGTTTATCTAGGGGTTCTGGGGCCAACGTCCTGACTTTC
.	TRBJ2-7	TRBV30	CAWMYGGHSEQYF	TGTGCCTGGATGTACGGGGGGCATAGCGAGCAGTACTTC
TRBD1	TRBJ1-2	TRBV29-1	CSVELGQSYYGYTF	TGCAGCGTTGAACTGGGACAGTCCTACTATGGCTACACCTTC
TRBD1	TRBJ1-1	TRBV11-2	CASSPVQGARAEAFF	TGTGCCAGCAGCCCGGTACAGGGGGCGCGGGCTGAAGCTTTCTTT
.	TRBJ1-1	TRBV27	CASTYPGNTEAFF	TGTGCCAGCACGTACCCGGGGAACACTGAAGCTTTCTTT
TRBD1	TRBJ1-2	TRBV27	CASRMTPGQGRRTRGYTF	TGTGCCAGCAGGATGACTCCGGGACAGGGAAGGAGAACGAGAGGCTACACCTTC